A single sample gave rise to the 19 T cell receptor beta chains below, sequenced in a study of yellow fever vaccine responses in identical twins. TCRdb recomputed calls from the RT-PCR reads with MiXCR, one row per CDR3 protein. Of approximately 2,500 distinct CDR3 sequences in the sample, under 90% were seen once. The sample consisted of T cells from blood (PBMCs), unsorted or a sorted subset (not recorded which), taken before or after yellow fever vaccination (not recorded which). Every receptor here comes from a woman aged 18-29 years who received the yellow fever vaccine.

This chain links TRBV12-3 or TRBV12-4 with TRBJ1-2; a possible D gene is TRBD1 (6 bases). The CDR3 runs to 13 residues. Trimming left V 6 bases short and J 4 bases short, with 12 bases between. This CDR3 reads CASRGGKGYGYTF. The CDR3 DNA follows: TGTGCCAGCAGAGGGGGGAAGGGCTATGGCTACACCTTC.

This clonotype occurred a few times. The V and J genes are TRBV2 and TRBJ1-3; possibly TRBD1 for D (6 bases). The CDR3 covers 12 residues. Germline V gene lookup returns CDR1 SNHLY and CDR2 FYNNEI. V lost 4 bases to trimming and J lost 5 bases, with 6 bases between them. CDR3 DNA sequence: TGTGCCAGCAGTGGGGGGCGAAACACCATATATTTT. This gives the protein CASSGGRNTIYF.

The J gene is TRBJ2-7, the V gene TRBV27; TRBD2 agrees at 11 bases. Germline V gene sequence: CDR1 MNHEY, CDR2 SMNVEV (reference sequence). Losses at the gene ends were 6 bases for V and 7 bases for J; bases not matched to a gene: 5. CDR3 length: 13 amino acids. The CDR3 region has the DNA TGTGCCAGCAGACTAGCGGGAGTAAGGGAGCAGTACTTC. Protein sequence: CASRLAGVREQYF.

The chain employs TRBV12-3 or TRBV12-4 and TRBJ1-5; possibly TRBD1 for D (5 bases). V gave up 6 bases and J gave up 0 bases, with 12 bases separating them. This CDR3 comprises 15 residues. DNA of the CDR3: TGTGCCAGCAGCCTGACAGTACCTAGCAATCAGCCCCAGCATTTT. Translating it yields CASSLTVPSNQPQHF.

This sequence joins TRBV20-1 and TRBJ2-2; tentatively, D is TRBD2 (5 bases). Between the trimmed V and J ends, which lost 0 bases and 1 base, there was a span of 12 bases. The germline V gene encodes CDR1 DFQATT and CDR2 SNEGSKA (reference sequence). This CDR3 is built from 16 residues. CDR3 sequence: CSARDGPAENTGELFF. DNA of the CDR3: TGCAGTGCTAGAGATGGGCCAGCGGAGAACACCGGGGAGCTGTTTTTT.

This rearrangement joins TRBV9 to TRBJ2-1, with 8 nucleotides matching TRBD2. V trimming: 3 bases; J trimming: 5 bases; junction bases outside the gene matches: 7. In germline, CDR1 is SGDLS, CDR2 YYNGEE. CDR3 length: 15 residues. The CDR3 here is CASSGGTSAHNEQFF. CDR3 coding DNA: TGTGCCAGCAGCGGAGGGACTAGTGCTCACAATGAGCAGTTCTTC. The full variable domain, in which reference TRBV9 and TRBJ2-1 provide the parts outside the CDR3, is DSGVTQTPKHLITATGQRVTLRCSPRSGDLSVYWYQQSLDQGLQFLIQYYNGEERAKGNILERFSAQQFPDLHSELNLSSLELGDSALYFCASSGGTSAHNEQFFGPGTRLTVL.

The chain links TRBV3-1 to TRBJ1-6; TRBD1 matches 10 bases. The V segment lost 2 bases and the J segment 9 bases; nucleotides outside the gene matches: 7. Germline V gene data show CDR1 as LGHDT and CDR2 as YNNKEL (reference sequence). This CDR3 spans 16 amino acids. CDR3 nucleotide sequence: TGTGCCAGCAGCCAACTGGACAGGGGGACGACTTCACCCCTCCACTTT. Amino acid sequence: CASSQLDRGTTSPLHF.

The CDR3 nucleotides are TGCAGCGTTGGAGGGGCTACCAACACTGAAGCTTTCTTT. Translated: CSVGGATNTEAFF. V gene TRBV29-1 combines with J gene TRBJ1-1; D might be TRBD1 (5 bases). Trimming stripped 4 bases from V and 2 bases from J, with 11 bases between. The CDR3 sequence is 13 residues long. CDR1 and CDR2 from the germline V gene are SQVTM and ANQGSEA.

The chain is built from TRBV4-3 and TRBJ2-6; TRBD2 is a possible D gene (6 bases). The CDR3 runs to 18 residues. The V gene's germline CDR1 is LGHNA and CDR2 YSLEER. Trimming cost V 4 bases and J 4 bases, with 20 bases left between them. CDR3 DNA: TGCGCCAGCAGCCTTAGGCGGGAAGGCTCATCCGGGGCCAACGTCCTGACTTTC. It yields the protein CASSLRREGSSGANVLTF.

This clonotype was found a few times. This chain connects TRBV2 to TRBJ2-5; 7 bases line up with TRBD1. Per germline, CDR1 SNHLY and CDR2 FYNNEI. The CDR3 runs 14 residues. Unmatched junction bases numbered 1, after V lost 1 base and J lost 2 bases. CDR3 protein: CASSEGQGQETQYF. The CDR3 region has the DNA TGTGCCAGCAGTGAAGGACAGGGTCAAGAGACCCAGTACTTC.

This chain links TRBV2 with TRBJ2-7; 8 nucleotides agree with TRBD1. Trimming at V came to 6 bases and at J to 5 bases, leaving 0 bases not matched to a gene. The CDR3 totals 11 residues. The germline V gene has CDR1 SNHLY and CDR2 FYNNEI. The CDR3 protein is CASRTGDEQYV. In DNA form, the CDR3 reads TGTGCCAGCAGGACAGGGGACGAGCAGTACGTC.

This clonotype has more than one count but fewer than ten. The rearrangement uses TRBV11-1 and TRBJ2-5; 15 bases align to TRBD2. The CDR3 loop spans 17 amino acids. Unmatched junction bases numbered 4, after V lost 3 bases and J lost 2 bases. Germline lookup yields CDR1 SGHAT and CDR2 FQDESV (reference sequence). The CDR3 DNA is TGTGCCAGCAGCTTGGGACTAGCGGGAGGAGTACAAGAGACCCAGTACTTC. Translating gives CASSLGLAGGVQETQYF.

The table lists this clonotype with a few counts. The rearrangement uses TRBV10-3 and TRBJ1-2, with D unresolved. This CDR3 region has 13 residues. V lost 3 bases to trimming and J lost 4 bases, with 9 bases between them. The germline CDR1 and CDR2 sequences are ENHRY and SYGVKD. Written as DNA, the CDR3 is TGTGCCATCAGTGATTCGTCGATCTATGGCTACACCTTC. This translates into CAISDSSIYGYTF.

J is TRBJ2-4 and V is TRBV12-3 or TRBV12-4, with 8 bases fitting TRBD1. CDR3 length: 13 residues. The junction had 4 bases not matched to a gene; V was cut back by 3 bases and J by 9 bases. The CDR3 sequence: CASSLDRETIQYF. CDR3 DNA: TGTGCCAGCAGTTTGGACAGGGAGACCATTCAGTACTTC.

In its sample, this clonotype was seen a few times. The V call is TRBV27, the J call TRBJ2-1; D is unclear. This CDR3 spans 12 amino acids. With 3 bases removed from V and 0 bases from J, the gap between germline ends came to 0 bases. Looked up from germline, CDR1 is MNHEY and CDR2 is SMNVEV (reference sequence). The CDR3 coding sequence is TGTGCCAGCAGTTTCTCCTACAATGAGCAGTTCTTC. The encoded protein is CASSFSYNEQFF.

The chain carries TRBV18 and TRBJ1-3; D not certain. Germline V gives CDR1 KGHSH, CDR2 LQKENI. The V end was cut by 3 bases, the J end by 0 bases, with 12 bases between. CDR3 length: 16 amino acids. In nucleotides, the CDR3 is TGTGCCAGCTCACCTCACGGGCCGGACTCTGGAAACACCATATATTTT. This codes for CASSPHGPDSGNTIYF.

The table lists this clonotype with a few counts. The chain combines TRBV13 with TRBJ2-2; a possible D gene is TRBD1 (6 bases). The CDR3 is 15 residues long. Trimming removed 5 bases at V and 4 bases at J, with 14 bases between. Germline CDR1 is PRHDT and CDR2 is FYEKMQ (reference sequence). CDR3 DNA: TGTGCCAGCAGCGCGAAGGACAGCGGCACCGGGGAGCTGTTTTTT. Translating it yields CASSAKDSGTGELFF.

The CDR3 sequence: CASSPETGWDEKLFF. Written as DNA, the CDR3 is TGCGCCAGCAGCCCAGAGACAGGGTGGGATGAAAAACTGTTTTTT. This chain uses TRBV4-1 with TRBJ1-4; TRBD1 aligns across 7 bases. The junction had 8 bases not matched to a gene; V was cut back by 4 bases and J by 6 bases. CDR1 and CDR2 from the germline V gene are MGHRA and YSYEKL. The CDR3 spans 15 residues.

This chain links TRBV7-3 with TRBJ2-1; D call uncertain. Per the germline V gene, CDR1 is SGHTA and CDR2 is FQGTGA. V lost 0 bases and J lost 4, with 7 bases in between. The CDR3 consists of 14 residues. CDR3: CASSLTPAYNEQFF. As DNA, the CDR3 is TGTGCCAGCAGCTTAACTCCAGCTTACAATGAGCAGTTCTTC.